The 30 T cell receptor beta chains given below trace back to one sample, sequenced in a study of beta chain features in type 1 diabetes. Regarding the study as a whole: All four CD4+ subsets from Type 1 diabetes patients carried moderately but significantly shorter TCRB CDR3s.

These receptors are not linked to any known antigen. Of the isolated RNA, all was reverse transcribed, and so the sequenced material was expressed TCRB transcripts. Clones were sequenced by immunoSEQ multiplex PCR, and TCRdb holds only the in-frame ones, with some missing. Found here are approximately 70,000 clones, around 49% of them singletons; the top ten hold roughly 0.7%. Sequencing was performed on central memory CD4+ T cells from blood. The origin of the receptors is a man aged 30 to 45 with type 1 diabetes.

This clone has just a few counts. The J gene is TRBJ2-7, the V gene TRBV5-1, with a tentative D call TRBD2 (6 bases). Germline V gives CDR1 SGHRS, CDR2 YFSETQ. Deletions cut 0 bases from V and 1 base from J, with 11 bases between. There are 15 residues in the CDR3. The CDR3 DNA follows: TGCGCCAGCAGCTTGGCCCGGGCGGGGTCCTACGAGCAGTACTTC. This gives the protein CASSLARAGSYEQYF.

CDR3 coding DNA: TGCGCCAGCAGCCAAGACGCGGGGGGTCAGCAGTTCTTC. It specifies CASSQDAGGQQFF. The chain has TRBV4-3 and TRBJ2-1; 8 nucleotides agree with TRBD2. The CDR3 loop spans 13 amino acids. CDR1 LGHNA and CDR2 YSLEER come from the germline V gene. V gave up 0 bases and J gave up 11 bases; unmatched junction bases: 3.

The chain has TRBV9 and TRBJ1-2; no reliable D call. The V end was cut by 6 bases, the J end by 1 base, with 7 bases between. In germline, CDR1 is SGDLS, CDR2 YYNGEE. The CDR3 is 12 residues long. Here the CDR3 reads CASTSNNYGYTF. The CDR3 region has the DNA TGTGCCAGCACGAGCAATAACTATGGCTACACCTTC.

The chain has TRBV2 and TRBJ2-7; 10 bases align to TRBD2. Per the germline V gene, CDR1 is SNHLY and CDR2 is FYNNEI. V gave up 5 bases and J gave up 0 bases; unmatched junction bases: 4. This CDR3 has 15 amino acids. The CDR3 reads CASSSGGAGSYEQYF. CDR3 DNA sequence: TGTGCCAGCAGTAGCGGGGGGGCCGGCTCCTACGAGCAGTACTTC.

V and J are TRBV5-1 and TRBJ2-5, with D unresolved. Trimming shortened V by 4 bases and J by 2 bases, and 15 bases separated the two germline ends. From germline, CDR1 is SGHRS and CDR2 YFSETQ. The CDR3 contains 15 residues. CDR3 sequence: CASSPGAVRQETQYF. CDR3 sequence (DNA): TGCGCCAGCAGCCCCGGAGCAGTAAGGCAAGAGACCCAGTACTTC.

This chain joins TRBV15 and TRBJ2-5, with 7 bases fitting TRBD2. Germline V gene sequence: CDR1 LNHNV, CDR2 YYDKDF (reference sequence). The CDR3 contains 15 residues. Trimming took 1 base from V and 4 from J; bases not matched to a gene: 6. This chain's CDR3 is CATSRGRGGLETQYF. Written as DNA, the CDR3 is TGTGCCACCAGCAGAGGAAGGGGAGGGTTAGAGACCCAGTACTTC.

The chain employs TRBV14 and TRBJ1-6; D is perhaps TRBD1 (6 bases). Germline CDR1 is SGHDN and CDR2 is FVKESK. Trimming pared 4 bases from V and 7 bases from J, leaving 8 bases between. This CDR3 comprises 13 residues. The CDR3 coding sequence is TGTGCCAGCAGCCTGGGACAAAATTCACCCCTCCACTTT. Protein: CASSLGQNSPLHF.

The J gene is TRBJ2-7, the V gene TRBV7-2, with D possibly being TRBD2 (6 bases). The V gene's germline CDR1 is SGHTA and CDR2 FQGNSA. The V end was cut by 5 bases, the J end by 5 bases, with 16 bases between. The CDR3 contains 14 residues. The CDR3 loop is CASSPTSGEHEQYF. The CDR3 DNA reads TGTGCCAGCAGCCCAACTTCGGGGGAACACGAGCAGTACTTC.

This rearrangement joins TRBV7-9 to TRBJ1-2; D gene uncertain. Trimming stripped 1 base from V and 5 bases from J, with 11 bases between. The germline V gene encodes CDR1 SEHNR and CDR2 FQNEAQ (reference sequence). There are 14 residues in the CDR3. CDR3 bases: TGTGCCAGCAGCTTAGATGTGCAGGTTTATGGCTACACCTTC. Encoded protein: CASSLDVQVYGYTF.

This chain links TRBV5-1 with TRBJ2-1; 9 bases agree with TRBD1. Germline V gene lookup returns CDR1 SGHRS and CDR2 YFSETQ. CDR3 length: 15 amino acids. V dropped 0 bases and J dropped 4; count of bases not matched to a gene: 2. In nucleotides, the CDR3 is TGCGCCAGCAGCTTGGGGGGACAGGGATACAATGAGCAGTTCTTC. Its protein is CASSLGGQGYNEQFF.

V usage is TRBV5-1 and J usage is TRBJ1-2; D gene ambiguous. V lost 2 bases, J lost 6 bases, and 11 bases lay in between. CDR3 length: 13 amino acids. Per the germline V gene, CDR1 is SGHRS and CDR2 is YFSETQ. The CDR3 bases are TGCGCCAGCAGCTTTGAGGGCAGGAATGGCTACACCTTC. Translating it yields CASSFEGRNGYTF.

This clone was detected only a few times. The rearrangement joins TRBV7-2 to TRBJ1-4, with D hard to call. Trimming pared 1 base from V and 4 bases from J, leaving 10 bases between. Per the germline V gene, CDR1 is SGHTA and CDR2 is FQGNSA. The CDR3 consists of 15 residues. The CDR3 protein is CASSLGGQSNEKLFF. The CDR3 nucleotides read TGTGCCAGCAGCTTAGGAGGTCAAAGTAATGAAAAACTGTTTTTT.

This clone was counted between two and nine times. The J gene is TRBJ1-4, the V gene TRBV9; 9 nucleotides align to TRBD1. The CDR3 totals 16 residues. Germline V gives CDR1 SGDLS, CDR2 YYNGEE. J was trimmed by 4 bases and V by 3 bases; bases with no gene match: 7. This chain's CDR3 is CASSAGTGYNNEKLFF. The DNA of the CDR3 is TGTGCCAGCAGCGCCGGGACAGGGTATAATAATGAAAAACTGTTTTTT.

This chain joins TRBV25-1 and TRBJ1-4; TRBD1 agrees at 12 bases. The CDR3 length is 16 residues. The germline gives CDR1 MGHDK, CDR2 SYGVNS. V lost 3 bases, J lost 5 bases, and 4 bases stayed unmatched. CDR3 in DNA: TGTGCCAGCAGTGAGGGACAGGGGGCTTCGAATGAAAAACTGTTTTTT. Residues: CASSEGQGASNEKLFF.

This clone was detected once. The rearrangement links TRBV5-1 to TRBJ1-3; a possible D gene is TRBD1 (5 bases). V was pared by 4 bases and J by 0 bases, with 11 bases between. Per germline, CDR1 SGHRS and CDR2 YFSETQ. The CDR3 totals 15 residues. The CDR3 region is CASSTDSSSGNTIYF. The CDR3 DNA reads TGCGCCAGCAGCACCGACAGTAGCTCTGGAAACACCATATATTTT.

This clone was picked up a small number of times. Other DNA sequences in the sample encode the same CDR3. CDR3 nucleotide sequence: TGTGCCAGCAGCTTAGTCCCAGGCCAAGAGACCCAGTACTTC. Amino acid sequence: CASSLVPGQETQYF. The chain has TRBV7-2 and TRBJ2-5; no definite D call. Trimming pared 1 base from V and 1 base from J, leaving 7 bases between. Germline assignment: CDR1 SGHTA and CDR2 FQGNSA. This CDR3 has 14 residues.

The V call is TRBV29-1, the J call TRBJ2-2, with 13 bases identical to TRBD2. V gave up 6 bases and J gave up 5 bases; unmatched junction bases: 6. The CDR3 has 15 amino acids. Germline lookup yields CDR1 SQVTM and CDR2 ANQGSEA. CDR3 protein: CSVGTSGTRTGELFF. Here the CDR3 DNA reads TGCAGCGTGGGGACTAGCGGGACTAGAACCGGGGAGCTGTTTTTT.

J is TRBJ1-1 and V is TRBV5-1, with a tentative D call TRBD1 (5 bases). Germline assignment: CDR1 SGHRS and CDR2 YFSETQ. The CDR3 sequence is 13 residues long. Between the trimmed V and J ends, which lost 0 bases and 7 bases, there was a span of 10 bases. Here the CDR3 DNA reads TGCGCCAGCAGCTTGGAGGGGTGGGGTGAAGCTTTCTTT. Protein sequence: CASSLEGWGEAFF.

CDR3 sequence: CASSTGQGKVIAFF. In DNA, the CDR3 is TGCGCCAGCAGCACCGGACAGGGCAAGGTGATTGCTTTCTTT. The chain uses TRBV5-1 and TRBJ1-1, with 8 bases identical to TRBD1. Trimming took 4 bases from V and 11 from J; bases not matched to a gene: 13. Germline V gene sequence: CDR1 SGHRS, CDR2 YFSETQ. The CDR3 is made up of 14 amino acids.

This clone has a handful of counts. The chain uses TRBV20-1 and TRBJ2-7, with D hard to call. V lost 3 bases and J 4 bases, leaving 7 bases between the germline ends. The germline V gene encodes CDR1 DFQATT and CDR2 SNEGSKA (reference sequence). This CDR3 is built from 11 residues. CDR3 in amino acids: CSASSEYEQYF. The DNA for the CDR3 is TGCAGTGCTAGTTCAGAATACGAGCAGTACTTC.

The V gene is TRBV6-1, the J gene TRBJ2-7; D perhaps matches TRBD1 (6 bases). The germline V gene encodes CDR1 MNHNS and CDR2 SASEGT. The CDR3 contains 13 residues. V was pared by 3 bases and J by 0 bases, with 6 bases between. CDR3 DNA sequence: TGTGCCAGCAGTGAGGACAGCTCCTACGAGCAGTACTTC. Its translation is CASSEDSSYEQYF.

The rearrangement links TRBV5-1 to TRBJ2-7, with 10 nucleotides matching TRBD2. V was pared by 0 bases and J by 11 bases, with 14 bases of the junction left unmatched. The length of the CDR3 is 16 residues. Germline CDR1 reads SGHRS; CDR2 reads YFSETQ. The CDR3 reads CASSLGASGGLLGEYF. CDR3 nucleotide sequence: TGCGCCAGCAGCTTGGGGGCTAGCGGGGGCCTCTTGGGGGAGTACTTC.

The genes are TRBV5-1 and TRBJ2-1, with D possibly being TRBD1 (5 bases). The CDR3 is 15 residues long. In germline, CDR1 is SGHRS, CDR2 YFSETQ. Trimming removed 1 base at V and 1 base at J, with 9 bases between. CDR3 coding DNA: TGCGCCAGCAGCTTGTCCTCAGGGTCCTACAATGAGCAGTTCTTC. Translated, it gives CASSLSSGSYNEQFF.

This clone came up a few times. The CDR3 is CAWSLSTGYGYTF. CDR3 nucleotides: TGTGCCTGGAGTCTTTCGACAGGGTATGGCTACACCTTC. This sequence joins TRBV30 and TRBJ1-2; TRBD1 matches 7 bases. Germline V CDR1 and CDR2: GTSNPN, SVGIG (reference sequence). Trimming took 2 bases from V and 5 from J; bases not matched to a gene: 5. The CDR3 loop spans 13 amino acids.

The chain has TRBV9 and TRBJ2-5; tentative D call: TRBD1 (7 bases). Trimming took 4 bases from V and 0 from J, leaving 16 bases between them. The CDR3 consists of 16 residues. Germline loops: CDR1 SGDLS, CDR2 YYNGEE. CDR3 DNA sequence: TGTGCCAGCAGCCAGGGGGGACAGCTTTACCAAGAGACCCAGTACTTC. Translating gives CASSQGGQLYQETQYF. The complete variable domain, with remaining parts taken from reference TRBV9 and TRBJ2-5, reads DSGVTQTPKHLITATGQRVTLRCSPRSGDLSVYWYQQSLDQGLQFLIQYYNGEERAKGNILERFSAQQFPDLHSELNLSSLELGDSALYFCASSQGGQLYQETQYFGPGTRLLVL.

The chain joins TRBV7-2 to TRBJ2-3; TRBD2 agrees at 11 bases. The CDR3 sequence is 15 residues long. Germline CDR1 reads SGHTA; CDR2 reads FQGNSA. The trim removed 5 bases at V and 3 bases at J, leaving 4 bases unmatched. CDR3 sequence (DNA): TGTGCCAGCAGCATCGGACTAGCGGGTACAGATACGCAGTATTTT. Protein: CASSIGLAGTDTQYF.

V usage is TRBV6-6 and J usage is TRBJ2-3; D is uncertain. V lost 4 bases, J lost 6 bases, and 14 bases lay in between. The CDR3 covers 14 residues. Germline assignment: CDR1 MNHNY and CDR2 SVGAGI (reference sequence). CDR3 sequence reads: CASSSSTPPDTQYF. CDR3 sequence (DNA): TGTGCCAGCAGTTCGTCTACCCCACCGGATACGCAGTATTTT.

This clone was seen more than once but under ten times. The chain uses TRBV30 and TRBJ2-1; the D is unclear. The germline gives CDR1 GTSNPN, CDR2 SVGIG (reference sequence). Between the trimmed V and J ends, which lost 7 bases and 6 bases, there was a span of 13 bases. This CDR3 has 12 residues. CDR3 nucleotides: TGTGCCTCGAGAGAGTTCATCAATGAGCAGTTCTTC. Amino acids: CASREFINEQFF.

This clone was seen a few times. The rearrangement joins TRBV4-1 to TRBJ1-1; 10 nucleotides line up with TRBD1. The CDR3 consists of 13 residues. V was pared by 5 bases and J by 7 bases, with 4 bases of the junction left unmatched. The germline CDR1 and CDR2 sequences are MGHRA and YSYEKL. CDR3 region: CASSRGTGDEAFF. The CDR3 coding sequence is TGCGCCAGCAGCAGGGGGACAGGGGATGAAGCTTTCTTT.

The rearrangement links TRBV5-6 to TRBJ2-5; TRBD1 is a possible D gene (5 bases). The J call may be wrong; the DNA end is better matched by TRBJ2-7. Per germline, CDR1 SGHDT and CDR2 YYEEEE. This CDR3 has 13 amino acids. CDR3 protein: CASSKEQQGEQYF. The CDR3 bases are TGTGCCAGCAGCAAAGAGCAGCAGGGCGAGCAGTACTTC.